This section outlines one T cell receptor beta chain sequence together with its context. This sample was included in a study of glioma-infiltrating T cells after dendritic cell vaccination. Study information: Monocyte-derived dendritic cells, cultured 6 to 8 days with IL-4 and GM-CSF, were pulsed with autologous tumor lysate.

V lost 6 bases to trimming and J lost 0 bases, with 5 bases between them. Per the germline V gene, CDR1 is SQVTM and CDR2 is ANQGSEA. The CDR3 is 11 residues long. Up to about 2 ug genomic DNA was used for TCRB CDR3 amplification. The primer mix had 60 V beta and 13 J beta primers. Repertoires were generated with immunoSEQ multiplex PCR, while TCRdb's copy carries only in-frame clones and drops some. The sample records more than 95,000 clones, roughly 79% being singletons. The chain uses TRBV29-1 and TRBJ1-1; D is uncertain. Sequenced here: blood, sampled before dendritic cell vaccination. The sequence came from a human donor with glioblastoma. The CDR3 sequence: CSVQMNTEAFF. The CDR3 DNA follows: TGCAGCGTCCAAATGAACACTGAAGCTTTCTTT.